This T cell receptor (beta chain) was found in a study of cytomegalovirus exposure and HLA in healthy donors (dated by TCRdb to 2015 to 2018). Some background on the complete study: An earlier analysis of about 530 of the donors reported roughly 300 Gb of sequence data and 100 million to 120 million unique TCR beta sequences obtained from 180 million or so T cells. All discovery cohort repertoires had been generated on a single sequencing platform. Of the 300 to 450 genotyped donors, 81% were placed in the genetic ancestry cluster associated with self-reported Caucasian donors. Several DR-DQ haplotypes were handled as single units for association and clustering because linkage in the cohort was strong. The study used immunosequencing to profile the T cell repertoires of approximately 630 subjects and linked those repertoires to cytomegalovirus serostatus. Among approximately 370 genotyped donors of the cohort, an average of around 240,000 unique TCR beta nucleotide sequences was sequenced per donor, of which about 18% were non-productive. HLA typing covered class I and class II loci at four-digit resolution. Besides the first cohort of approximately 670 subjects, a separate validation cohort made up of about 120 different subjects was used. Typing coverage differed by locus: A, B, C, DRB1 and DQB1 were typed in roughly 620-640 donors, DQA1 in 500 to 550, DPA1 in around 610, and DPB1 in approximately 450. In a later analysis, previously published TCR beta repertoires from 600 to 850 donors were re-analyzed and high-resolution HLA genotyping was added so that TCR occurrence patterns could be studied. Rather than drawing on any new phenotypic data, the later analysis identified candidate immune exposures from TCR beta sequences and the way those sequences occurred across donors. Donor age, sex, ethnicity and CMV serostatus were compiled together with the repertoire data. In a later genetic analysis, genome-wide SNP genotypes for about 65% of the roughly 700 donors were used, and that subset was treated as a discovery cohort. The aim of the study was to test whether cataloging public T cell receptors could identify signatures of past pathogen exposure. An earlier analysis of approximately 630 of the donors applied high-throughput TCR beta sequencing to assess whether each TCR beta V gene segment acted as functional or pseudogenic. Approximately 310 gigabases of sequencing data and tens of millions of unique TCR sequences made up an early release that covered fewer than 650 HLA-typed donors. High-throughput TCR immunosequencing, statistical association of individual TCRs with disease status, and machine learning were combined to predict cytomegalovirus infection status.

Beyond this particular receptor, the publication reports: Specific HLA alleles were associated with around 18,000 TCR beta sequences at a false discovery rate of 0.05 in a later analysis. In the study, 150 to 200 TCR beta chains were listed as associated with cytomegalovirus. The cohort was sequenced for TCR beta chains only, and without alpha or paired-chain data the features that could be detected were limited. Because the 87-base-pair reads could not distinguish some IMGT-functional V segments, including TRBV6-2 and TRBV6-3, those segments were excluded. Because counts were too low, roughly 18 rarely observed V segments, including chromosome 9 orphons, were left out of the earlier analysis of a few hundred of the donors. A group of highly shared sequence variants was considered likely to be a technical artifact of the sequencing pipeline. Across donors, most TCR sequences were observed very rarely, whereas some public TCRs were present in many individuals. A later analysis found that most CMV-associated TCR beta chains appeared HLA-restricted, with HLA associations seemingly driven largely by CMV exposure. An association between a missense DCLRE1C variant and V-gene and J-gene trimming of TCR beta chains was found in a later genetic analysis and replicated in an independent cohort. In vitro tests confirmed that a few of the cytomegalovirus-associated TCR beta chains recognize cytomegalovirus antigens. Because HLA typing was missing for some donors at each locus, association tests included only the typed subset. In a later analysis, HLA-associated TCR beta chains showed more clonal expansion and lower generation probabilities than non-associated chains that were equally common. The presence/absence analyses assumed that sequencing depth was roughly uniform across donors, and that assumption may not be true. According to a later analysis, parvovirus B19, influenza, CMV and Epstein-Barr virus appeared linked to several top co-occurrence clusters. In a later genetic analysis, fewer N-insertions in productive TCRs were reported among donors in an Asian-associated ancestry cluster than the roughly 700-donor mean. It was suggested by the authors that the approach could potentially be generalized to other disease states and immunological phenotypes. A further reported finding was that TCR beta sequences accurately predicted the HLA-A and HLA-B alleles for most subjects in the first cohort. A later analysis found that TCR association rates varied across HLA loci, with DRB1 alleles showing the most associated TCRs and HLA-C alleles the fewest. Correlated functional status among segregating V segments might be attributable to linkage disequilibrium, but an unknown experimental factor could not be ruled out. The only immune exposure information available for the cohort was CMV serostatus. When HLA alleles, especially DR and DQ, strongly co-occurred, attributing TCR associations to individual alleles was difficult. Cytomegalovirus status was reported to be diagnosed by the classifier with high specificity and sensitivity in both the original and validation cohorts. Broadly in line with IMGT annotations, most TCR beta V segments showed up in productive rearrangements about 87% or about 30% of the time in an earlier analysis of approximately 640 of the donors.

Relative to germline, V is 0 bases shorter and J is 7 bases shorter, with 12 bases between their ends. The CDR3 holds 14 amino acids from the cysteine to the phenylalanine. Only the CDR3 DNA stays, 42 bases, in frame from base 1. The germline V gene (reference sequence) sets CDR1 to SEHNR and CDR2 to FQNEAQ. Comments on this clone: Its antigen is still unknown. No per-base quality is available; no much larger clone lies one base away.

The cohort consisted of 600 to 750 healthy bone marrow donors. At the time of sampling, all cohort members were nominally healthy, though unrecorded immune exposures were likely present. The donor tested CMV seronegative and was one of the 352 seronegative cohort members. A peripheral blood sample was collected from each donor, and TCR beta sequencing was performed on peripheral blood mononuclear cells. Genomic DNA was extracted from the blood cell samples with the Qiagen DNeasy Blood Extraction Kit. Preparation of the library involved the immunoSEQ multiplex PCR assay. For the multiplex PCR, a mixture combining 60 forward primers for TCR Vbeta segments and 13 reverse primers for TCR Jbeta segments was used. The CDR3 region of rearranged TCR beta genes was amplified from genomic DNA by a multiplex PCR assay. The amplified TCR beta libraries were sequenced on the Illumina HiSeq System as 87-base-pair reads. Turning to the authors' computational methods: A later analysis counted approximately 84 million unique TCR beta chains across the 550 to 750 repertoires, and some 12 million of these chains were shared by at least two donors. A nearest-neighbor algorithm error-corrected the raw reads and collapsed the reads into unique sequences, merging closely related sequences to remove PCR and sequencing errors. V, D and J gene segments were assigned by aligning CDR3 sequences to IMGT reference sequences. For a sequence to be retained, a match of at least six nucleotides to both a V gene segment and a J gene segment was required. A rearrangement was called productive if the CDR3 had no stop codons and remained in frame with V and J, and every other rearrangement was called non-productive. Following IMGT convention, CDR3 was defined as the stretch from the second conserved V-encoded cysteine to the conserved J-encoded phenylalanine. Sequences without an unambiguous match to a single V gene segment were excluded from the earlier analysis of about 640 of the donors. In an earlier analysis of approximately 560 of the donors, a V segment was called functional when productive rearrangements were above 56.7%, and segregating when the standard deviation between donors exceeded 5%. A statistical classification framework was built for diagnosing cytomegalovirus status from the catalog of TCR beta chain sequences. In a later analysis, V and J genes were assigned by comparing TCR nucleotide sequences against IMGT/GENE-DB human TR gene sequences. A later analysis assigned CDR3 sequences and most-parsimonious VDJ recombination scenarios with the TCRdist pipeline. In a later analysis, each TCR beta chain was defined by its CDR3 amino acid sequence together with its V-gene family, and reads lacking a unique V-gene family were excluded. In a later analysis, 500 to 650 highly shared, low-generation-probability nucleotide sequences were removed to address suspected cross-contamination and a sequencing artifact. In a later analysis, a clonal expansion index for each public chain was calculated from normalized within-repertoire ranks of inferred template counts. A later analysis computed generation probabilities with a VDJ recombination model fitted to out-of-frame rearrangements, and checked the results against IGoR. In a later analysis, TCR-TCR, TCR-HLA and TCR-CMV co-occurrence was scored with hypergeometric tests, and a repertoire-size bias correction was applied to TCR pairs. In a later analysis, false discovery rates were estimated by permuting HLA or CMV assignments 20 times. In a later analysis, co-occurring TCRs were grouped with DBSCAN, and TCRdist sequence similarity was added when clustering was performed within HLA-allele-positive subsets. For co-occurrence clustering, repertoires with fewer than 30,000 or more than 120,000 public chains were excluded, along with roughly five repertoires with anomalous nucleotide sharing. The clones in this table, taken by TCRdb from immuneACCESS, are in-frame only. Not every clone is retained; where verified, under half of the shortfall comes from an unresolved V gene, and the cause of the rest is unknown. V and J calls plus clone size are reproduced from that table; the DNA served to infer D and trimming. Counted in this sample were under 150,000 clones; 75% to 90% of them appeared once. Of the sample, more than 2.5% is held by the ten largest clones.

The sample consisted of PBMCs. The rearranged segments are TRBV7-9 and TRBJ1-1; TRBD1 is perhaps the D gene, given 6 matching bases. The source is a male donor in good health and CMV-seronegative. The CDR3 has the sequence CASSLAGTTHEAFF. The nucleotides read TGTGCCAGCAGCTTAGCAGGGACAACCCATGAAGCTTTCTTT.